This T cell receptor beta chain was captured in a study of blood T cell repertoires in COVID-19. On the study more broadly: The cDNA or gDNA used as material had been derived from T cells, B-cell-depleted T cells, or PBMCs.

Unmatched junction bases numbered 7, after V lost 1 base and J lost 3 bases. CDR1 is GTSNPN, CDR2 SVGIG, per germline (reference sequence). This CDR3 contains 15 residues. Authors' methods: Reference gene primer amplification yielded estimated nucleated cell counts. Only in-frame clones appear in the TCRdb table, and some are missing; sequencing was by immunoSEQ multiplex PCR. From that table come the V and J calls and clone size; the DNA was used to work out D and trimming. The sample comprises around 16,000 clones, around 80% of which are singletons, and 15% to 20% rests with the top ten. The chain joins TRBV30 to TRBJ2-3; 7 positions match TRBD2. This sequence was found in a human donor in a cohort sampled during active COVID-19. Sequencing was done on a sample of peripheral blood. CDR3 residues: CAWSAGSGLTDTQYF. The DNA for the CDR3 is TGTGCCTGGAGTGCTGGTAGCGGGTTAACAGATACGCAGTATTTT.